This T cell receptor (beta chain) was identified in a study of a mutant IDH1 vaccine in newly diagnosed glioma. Time point described: week 11, during vaccination. Every single dose of the vaccine, 300 ug of mutant IDH1 20-mer peptide, came with topical imiquimod. Germline values: CDR1 LNHDA, CDR2 SQIVND (reference sequence). V lost 3 bases, J lost 5 bases, and 11 bases lay in between. This CDR3 spans 13 amino acids. Notes on this clone: Antigen: not known.

Profiling relied on immunoSEQ multiplex PCR, and the TCRdb table lists in-frame clones only, not all of them. The repertoire has about 36,000 clones, 80% of them found once; the top ten carry approximately 16%. J is TRBJ2-7 and V is TRBV19; D is possibly TRBD2 (5 bases). The sequenced sample was peripheral blood mononuclear cells (PBMCs), obtained from a glioma patient whose treatment included an IDH1 peptide vaccine. This TCR came from a woman aged 25-40 years with glioma. Some clones in this sample may be carry-over from other donors' samples. The chain's CDR3 is CASSMGRGNEQYF. The CDR3 DNA sequence: TGTGCCAGTAGTATGGGGAGAGGGAACGAGCAGTACTTC.